This T cell receptor (beta chain) was identified in a study of T-cell memory formation after mild COVID-19 (dated by TCRdb to 2020 to 2022). Some background on the complete study: Most TCR sequence clusters were specific to one of the two donors. Two young, previously healthy adult volunteers made up the cohort, one male and one female. In a couple of donors, T-cell clones that expanded and contracted after mild COVID-19 were tracked by sequencing TCRalpha and TCRbeta repertoires over time. Overall study outcomes, separate from this receptor: Clones contracting from day 15 to 85 had balanced CD4/CD8 phenotypes, while a second wave expanding from day 15 to 37 was biased towards CD4+. SARS-CoV-2 specificity was not confirmed for the second-wave clones peaking on day 37. Only two mild cases were covered by the study, and larger cohorts that include severe cases with pre-infection samples were considered necessary. Contracting CD4+ clones were located mainly in the CM and EM memory subsets, whereas CD8+ clones were found to be enriched in EMRA. Some responding clones were detected in pre-infection memory, suggesting pre-existing cross-reactive memory T cells joined the SARS-CoV-2 response.

The reads were generated on an Illumina NovaSeq 6000. TCRalpha and TCRbeta cDNA libraries were built by 5'RACE with constant-segment primers, adding sample barcodes and unique molecular identifiers. Trizol reagent was used to extract RNA from every sample. The libraries were amplified in two PCR steps, and the second step added a second sample barcode and Illumina TruSeq adapters. The libraries were sequenced on an Illumina NovaSeq using 2 x 150 bp paired-end reads. Per the original workflow: The reads were demultiplexed and collapsed into UMI-guided consensus sequences using migec v1.2.7. With mixcr v2.1.11, UMI consensuses were aligned to TRA and TRB V and J templates and assembled into clonotypes. A clonotype was counted as expanded or contracted only when both edgeR and NoisET called the clonotype significant, with the noise models trained on biological replicates. For edgeR calls, the thresholds were a false discovery rate-adjusted p below 0.01 and a log2 fold-change of 1. As an exploratory analysis of dynamics, max-normalized trajectories of the 1000 most abundant clonotypes were examined by PCA with hierarchical clustering. Separately sequenced CD4+ and CD8+ repertoires were used to assign the CD4 or CD8 phenotype of responding clones. Starting from the raw public reads, TCRdb applied fastp trimming at Q25, assembled clones with MiXCR and retained in-frame beta chains. Here each entry gathers all rows of one CDR3 protein and keeps the most common genes and DNA. What appears here as the V and J calls and clone size reflects TCRdb's work, not the paper's. Present in this sample are hundreds of thousands of distinct CDR3 sequences, 15% to 20% of which were seen just once. Clones ranked in the top ten supply roughly 8% of the sample.

PBMCs were isolated by Ficoll-Paque density gradient centrifugation. To note about this clonotype: Its antigen has not been determined. No quality values exist for individual bases; no much larger clone is one base distant.

The sample consisted of PBMCs or a T cell subset sorted from them (not recorded which). The receptor was derived from an adult woman who had mild COVID-19 (a few samples of this study predate the infection). The sample titles of this study are shuffled in the database, so cell type and time point are left out; the donor was told from shared clones.

The CDR3 loop reads CASSSVAGGTYEQYF. The nucleotides read TGTGCCAGCAGTTCCGTAGCGGGAGGCACCTACGAGCAGTACTTC. Here the chain combines TRBV12-3 or TRBV12-4 and TRBJ2-7; 10 bases in the junction line up with TRBD2. Inclusive of the bounding cysteine and phenylalanine, the CDR3 is 15 residues long. Only CDR3 DNA is held: 45 bases, read in frame from base 1. The V end gives up 4 bases and the J end 2 bases, leaving 5 bases in the junction not matched to a gene.